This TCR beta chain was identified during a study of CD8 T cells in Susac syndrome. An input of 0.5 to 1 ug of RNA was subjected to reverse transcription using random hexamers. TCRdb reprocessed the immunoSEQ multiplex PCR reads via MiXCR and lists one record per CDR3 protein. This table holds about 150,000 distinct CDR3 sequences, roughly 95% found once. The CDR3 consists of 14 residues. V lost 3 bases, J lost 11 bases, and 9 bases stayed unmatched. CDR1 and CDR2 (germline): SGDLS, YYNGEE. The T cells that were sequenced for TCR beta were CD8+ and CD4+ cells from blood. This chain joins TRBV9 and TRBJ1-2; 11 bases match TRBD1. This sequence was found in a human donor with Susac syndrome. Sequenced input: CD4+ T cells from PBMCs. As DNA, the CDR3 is TGTGCCAGCAGCGCCGGGACAGGGGGGCTAAGGTACACCTTC. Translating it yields CASSAGTGGLRYTF.